One sample yielded the 5 T cell receptor beta chains listed below, sequenced in a study of cytomegalovirus exposure and HLA in healthy donors. The PCR employed 60 Vbeta primers together with 13 Jbeta primers. Only in-frame clones appear in the TCRdb table, and some are missing; sequencing was by immunoSEQ multiplex PCR. The table counts some 130,000 clones; more than 1.5% lies in the top ten. Input material: PBMCs. These receptors originate from a young man in good health and CMV-seronegative.

This chain's CDR3 is CASSGRQGTYEQYF. For the CDR3, the DNA is TGTGCCAGCAGCGGAAGACAGGGAACCTACGAGCAGTACTTC. The rearrangement uses TRBV7-2 and TRBJ2-7; 7 bases are shared with TRBD1. This CDR3 has 14 residues. V lost 5 bases, J lost 2 bases, and 6 bases stayed unmatched. Looked up from germline, CDR1 is SGHTA and CDR2 is FQGNSA.

CDR3 bases: TGTGCCAGCAGTAGACCTACAGGCAGGGGAGATCAGCCCCAGCATTTT. Translation: CASSRPTGRGDQPQHF. The rearrangement uses TRBV28 and TRBJ1-5; D is possibly TRBD1 (6 bases). The CDR3 is 16 residues long. Germline assignment: CDR1 MDHEN and CDR2 SYDVKM. V was cut by 5 bases and J by 5 bases, with 19 bases left in between.

CDR3: CASSPFLTQGGTEAFF. The CDR3 DNA reads TGTGCCAGTAGTCCCTTCTTAACACAGGGGGGGACTGAAGCTTTCTTT. The chain carries TRBV19 and TRBJ1-1, with 8 bases identical to TRBD1. The germline V gene encodes CDR1 LNHDA and CDR2 SQIVND (reference sequence). This CDR3 has 16 amino acids. V was clipped by 5 bases and J by 5 bases; unmatched bases: 13.

The chain is built from TRBV6-6 and TRBJ1-4; D gene ambiguous. The CDR3 runs 15 residues. The germline gives CDR1 MNHNY, CDR2 SVGAGI (reference sequence). V was shortened by 4 bases and J by 0 bases, with 9 bases between the two germline ends. CDR3 residues: CASSSHSATNEKLFF. CDR3 sequence (DNA): TGTGCCAGCAGTTCTCACAGTGCAACTAATGAAAAACTGTTTTTT.

The rearrangement links TRBV9 to TRBJ1-1; D gene unclear. Germline CDR1 and CDR2: SGDLS and YYNGEE. Trimming removed 4 bases at V and 4 bases at J, with 14 bases between. The CDR3 extends over 14 amino acids. CDR3 protein: CASSPGWPITEAFF. In DNA, the CDR3 is TGTGCCAGCAGCCCAGGTTGGCCAATCACTGAAGCTTTCTTT.